These T cell receptor beta chains were read from a single sample in a study of cytomegalovirus exposure and HLA in healthy donors. The table came from immunoSEQ multiplex PCR; TCRdb's copy has only in-frame clones and leaves some out. This table has roughly 130,000 clones, 84% appearing once. The sequenced sample consisted of PBMCs. Every receptor here comes from a young woman in good health and CMV-seronegative. Each CDR3 is given with its conserved first and last residue.

j_gene,v_gene,CDR3aa
TRBJ1-2,TRBV7-2,CASSLGAEGGYGYTF
TRBJ1-2,TRBV19,CASSTAGTEVYGYTF
TRBJ1-2,TRBV7-9,CASSPRSGYTF
TRBJ2-1,TRBV19,CASSPTDGGSDEQFF
TRBJ2-7,TRBV7-2,CASSTRLSGQVWEQYF
TRBJ1-2,TRBV19,CATLTTPGQGRYGYTF
TRBJ1-1,TRBV11-2,CASSLAMRTEAFF
TRBJ2-3,TRBV29-1,CSARRGTRTDTQYF
TRBJ2-7,TRBV27,CASSPHPLDGGPYEQYF
TRBJ2-2,TRBV7-3,CASSRTSGDGELFF
TRBJ2-1,TRBV6-1,CASLSYNEQFF
TRBJ2-7,TRBV5-1,CASSDTSGSFDEQYF
TRBJ1-2,TRBV7-9,CASSPRRGGGTGYTF
TRBJ1-1,TRBV1,CTKKGLIWHPITEAFF
TRBJ2-2,TRBV5-1,CASSVIAGGGNTGELFF
TRBJ2-5,TRBV27,CASRGTAKETQYF
TRBJ2-7,TRBV5-6,CASSLSGEPYEQYF
TRBJ2-5,TRBV5-5,CASSGETGSRGQETQYF
TRBJ2-7,TRBV14,CASSQDLRVYEQYF
TRBJ2-3,TRBV5-1,CASSMGLAGAYTDTQYF
TRBJ2-5,TRBV5-1,CASSLPATGGKETQYF
TRBJ2-3,TRBV18,CASSPPLYTDTQYF
TRBJ2-6,TRBV11-2,CASSLTDSGANVLTF
TRBJ2-7,TRBV7-9,CASSASGEDYEQYF
TRBJ1-4,TRBV11-1,CASSARTGISEKLFF
TRBJ2-2,TRBV10-3,CAISRGRGENTGELFF
TRBJ2-3,TRBV6-1,CASSEALLGRGDTQYF
TRBJ2-1,TRBV7-2,CASSTGTSRLNEQFF
TRBJ1-2,TRBV4-1,CASSQPGGAGHGYTF
TRBJ2-3,TRBV9,CASSVESRGPDTQYF
TRBJ2-5,TRBV7-2,CASSLGLDRVQETQYF
TRBJ2-3,TRBV19,CASRDSPTDTQYF
TRBJ1-4,TRBV13,CASSLTGIEEKLFF
TRBJ1-1,TRBV2,CASRGQNTMNTEAFF
TRBJ2-5,TRBV11-2,CASSWTSGGAETQYF
TRBJ1-3,TRBV11-2,CASSSSPGTGGINTIYF
TRBJ2-6,TRBV2,CASSDSGAGANVLTF
TRBJ1-1,TRBV5-1,CASSLTGANTEAFF
TRBJ2-1,TRBV2,CASSERRLSYNEQFF
TRBJ1-2,TRBV5-4,CASSRSGVHGYTF
TRBJ2-5,TRBV5-1,CASSLAGGHEETQYF
TRBJ2-7,TRBV2,CASQGEFYEQYF
TRBJ1-6,TRBV5-1,CASSSTGGNSPLHF
TRBJ1-2,TRBV6-5,CASNQDVGGQGYTF
TRBJ1-1,TRBV11-2,CASSSSGGLNTEAFF
TRBJ1-2,TRBV9,CASSGTAIWSYTF
TRBJ1-3,TRBV11-2,CASSLDQTVGNTIYF
TRBJ2-3,TRBV29-1,CSVQGLAESTDTQYF